Shown below are 17 T cell receptor beta chains from a single sample sequenced in a study of regulatory T cells in long-lasting Graves disease. Time point: persistent/refractory GD, antithyroid drugs over 5 years with positive TRAb. RNA extracted from PBMCs served as the sequencing template. For TCR beta, libraries came from iRepertoire HTBI primers and Arm-PCR of CDR3 regions. Each CDR3 protein is one row after TCRdb ran MiXCR on the multiplex PCR reads. The sample contains approximately 400,000 distinct CDR3 sequences, 23% of which appear only once. Specimen: peripheral blood mononuclear cells (PBMCs), collected when the disease was refractory, from a patient treated with antithyroid drugs. The source of these receptors is a female donor with Graves disease.

This chain connects TRBV19 to TRBJ1-4, with TRBD1 identical over 10 bases. Germline loops: CDR1 LNHDA, CDR2 SQIVND (reference sequence). V dropped 4 bases and J dropped 10; count of bases not matched to a gene: 6. CDR3 length: 14 amino acids. DNA of the CDR3: TGTGCCAGTAGTACGACAGGGGGCTCCGTAAAACTGTTTTTT. Encoded protein: CASSTTGGSVKLFF.

This clonotype was observed a handful of times. The CDR3 is CATGLSYQETQYF. CDR3 nucleotide sequence: TGTGCCACTGGCCTTTCTTACCAAGAGACCCAGTACTTC. The V gene is TRBV6-2 or TRBV6-3, the J gene TRBJ2-5; D is unresolved. The V gene lost 10 bases and the J gene lost 0 bases, with 12 bases spanning the gap. The CDR3 totals 13 residues. CDR1 and CDR2 (germline): MNHEY, SVGEGT.

The chain is built from TRBV29-1 and TRBJ2-7; 9 bases match TRBD1. This CDR3 comprises 14 residues. The V gene end was trimmed by 6 bases and the J gene end by 2 bases; junction bases not matched to a gene: 8. Per germline, CDR1 SQVTM and CDR2 ANQGSEA. The CDR3 is CSVAGTGFPYEQYF. The CDR3 DNA reads TGCAGCGTCGCAGGGACAGGGTTTCCCTACGAGCAGTACTTC.

The chain carries TRBV29-1 and TRBJ2-7, with TRBD2 matching 12 bases. Germline trimming cut 1 base from V and 6 bases from J; bases unmatched to any gene: 7. Germline assignment: CDR1 SQVTM and CDR2 ANQGSEA. The length of the CDR3 is 15 residues. CDR3: CSVEGMTSGSAEQYF. The CDR3 DNA reads TGCAGCGTTGAAGGGATGACTAGCGGGAGTGCCGAGCAGTACTTC.

The chain couples TRBV3-1 to TRBJ2-2, with D possibly matching TRBD1 (5 bases). V lost 4 bases and J lost 5, with 14 bases in between. In germline, CDR1 is LGHDT, CDR2 YNNKEL (reference sequence). This CDR3 is 15 amino acids long. The CDR3 sequence is CASSPIGVGTGELFF. Written as DNA, the CDR3 is TGTGCCAGCAGCCCGATAGGGGTTGGGACCGGGGAGCTGTTTTTT.

There are many counts of this clonotype. This sequence joins TRBV12-3 or TRBV12-4 and TRBJ1-5; D is unclear. Trimming removed 1 base from V and 1 base from J, with 8 bases in between. The CDR3 loop spans 15 amino acids. The chain's CDR3 is CASSLGLGSNQPQHF. CDR3 bases: TGTGCCAGCAGTTTAGGACTGGGCAGCAATCAGCCCCAGCATTTT.

This clonotype was seen only a few times. This chain uses TRBV9 with TRBJ2-7; TRBD1 matches at 8 bases. This CDR3 is built from 14 residues. Germline CDR1 SGDLS, CDR2 YYNGEE. V dropped 0 bases and J dropped 6; count of bases not matched to a gene: 5. CDR3 sequence reads: CASSVGQGKGEQYF. In nucleotides, the CDR3 is TGTGCCAGCAGCGTAGGACAGGGGAAGGGCGAGCAGTACTTC. Full variable domain (missing parts from reference TRBV9 and TRBJ2-7): DSGVTQTPKHLITATGQRVTLRCSPRSGDLSVYWYQQSLDQGLQFLIQYYNGEERAKGNILERFSAQQFPDLHSELNLSSLELGDSALYFCASSVGQGKGEQYFGPGTRLTVT.

This clonotype has ten or more counts. Here the CDR3 reads CASSWGQVETQYF. CDR3 nucleotide sequence: TGTGCCAGCAGTTGGGGGCAGGTGGAGACCCAGTACTTC. The chain carries TRBV6-9 and TRBJ2-5; tentatively, D is TRBD1 (6 bases). V lost 4 bases to trimming and J lost 5 bases, with 11 bases between them. There are 13 residues in the CDR3. CDR1 MNHGY and CDR2 SVAAGI come from the germline V gene.

The gene calls are TRBV4-1 and TRBJ2-1; D assignment may be TRBD1 or TRBD2 (5 bases each). There are 15 residues in the CDR3. V lost 5 bases and J 2 bases, leaving 13 bases between the germline ends. The germline CDR1 and CDR2 sequences are MGHRA and YSYEKL. The CDR3 nucleotides read TGCGCCAGCAGCACATCACTAGGGGCCTACAATGAGCAGTTCTTC. Amino acids: CASSTSLGAYNEQFF.

This clonotype has ten or more counts. V usage is TRBV12-3 or TRBV12-4 and J usage is TRBJ1-2; 8 bases agree with TRBD1. After removal of 6 bases from V and 2 bases from J, the junction contained 5 bases not matched to a gene. The CDR3 runs 14 residues. The CDR3 nucleotides are TGTGCCAGCAGCTTGGGACAGGCAAACTATGGCTACACCTTC. It specifies CASSLGQANYGYTF.

The chain uses TRBV5-1 and TRBJ2-7, with D perhaps TRBD1 (5 bases). V was pared by 2 bases and J by 0 bases, with 9 bases between. This CDR3 is built from 14 residues. CDR1 and CDR2 (germline): SGHRS, YFSETQ. The CDR3 coding sequence is TGCGCCAGCAGCTTCAGGGAATTCTCCTACGAGCAGTACTTC. Translation: CASSFREFSYEQYF.

The chain combines TRBV29-1 with TRBJ2-7, with 8 positions matching TRBD2. With 7 bases clipped from V and 7 bases from J, the junction kept 15 bases outside the gene matches. From germline, CDR1 is SQVTM and CDR2 ANQGSEA. This CDR3 comprises 14 residues. CDR3 sequence (DNA): TGCAGCGCGAAAGGGACTAGTCCCTTCCGGGAGCAGTACTTC. Protein: CSAKGTSPFREQYF.

This clonotype has at least ten counts. J is TRBJ2-7 and V is TRBV28, with 8 bases matching TRBD2. Germline CDR1 reads MDHEN; CDR2 reads SYDVKM. The J segment lost 6 bases and the V segment lost 8 bases, leaving 6 bases of the junction unmatched. The CDR3 is 12 amino acids. The CDR3 region has the DNA TGTGCCAGCCGGGGGGGACGCCCCGAGCAGTACTTC. Residues: CASRGGRPEQYF.

There are many counts of this clonotype. The V and J genes are TRBV6-1 and TRBJ2-5; D is undetermined. V was clipped by 7 bases and J by 1 base, with 10 bases between them. CDR3 length equals 13 residues. CDR1 MNHNS and CDR2 SASEGT come from the germline V gene. Here the CDR3 DNA reads TGTGCCAGCACATCCGATCCCCAAGAGACCCAGTACTTC. This encodes CASTSDPQETQYF.

Concerning this clonotype: A far bigger clonotype differs at one base, so this is likely a read error. The chain couples TRBV6-2 or TRBV6-3 to TRBJ1-1; D is ambiguous. This CDR3 has 11 residues. Per germline, CDR1 MNHEY and CDR2 SVGEGT. V lost 6 bases and J 2 bases, leaving 4 bases between the germline ends. The chain's CDR3 is CASRHNTEAFF. The CDR3 DNA follows: TGTGCCAGCAGACACAACACTGAAGCTTTCTTT.

The rearrangement uses TRBV29-1 and TRBJ1-1; D gene unclear. Germline CDR1 SQVTM, CDR2 ANQGSEA. The CDR3 sequence is 11 residues long. The ends were cut back, 7 bases at V and 3 bases at J, with 9 bases in the middle. Here the CDR3 reads CSAHLDTEAFF. CDR3 nucleotide sequence: TGCAGCGCACACCTCGACACTGAAGCTTTCTTT.

This clonotype was found many times. CDR3 residues: CASSSNLNLQETQYF. CDR3 in DNA: TGTGCCAGCAGTTCAAACCTCAATCTCCAAGAGACCCAGTACTTC. The chain couples TRBV28 to TRBJ2-5; D is ambiguous. Germline V gene data show CDR1 as MDHEN and CDR2 as SYDVKM. V was cut by 4 bases and J by 1 base, with 13 bases left in between. The CDR3 has 15 residues.